The 15 T cell receptor beta chains below all came from one sample that was sequenced in a study of identical twins. TCRdb processed the 5' RACE reads anew with MiXCR; each CDR3 protein has one entry. The data show 300,000 to 350,000 distinct CDR3 sequences, roughly 12% seen once. In addition, the sample was reused for a study of yellow fever vaccine responses in identical twins.

Sequencing was performed on CD8+ T cells sorted from blood. Receptors originate from a woman between 18 and 29 years old in good health.

The CDR3 bases are TGTGCCAGCGCTAGCGGGACCGGGGAGCTGTTTTTT. It encodes CASASGTGELFF. The chain links TRBV6-4 to TRBJ2-2, with 8 bases that match TRBD2. CDR3 size: 12 residues. Germline V gene sequence: CDR1 MRHNA, CDR2 SNTAGT. Trimming at V came to 8 bases and at J to 5 bases, leaving 1 base not matched to a gene.

The V and J genes are TRBV15 and TRBJ2-7; perhaps D is TRBD1 or TRBD2 (6 bases each). Trimming cost V 0 bases and J 7 bases, with 13 bases left between them. Germline CDR1 is LNHNV and CDR2 is YYDKDF (reference sequence). CDR3 size: 14 residues. CDR3 DNA: TGTGCCACCAGCAGAGATTCGGGGGCTTGGGAGCAGTACTTC. The encoded protein is CATSRDSGAWEQYF.

The V gene is TRBV20-1, the J gene TRBJ2-7, with D possibly being TRBD1 (6 bases). CDR1 is DFQATT, CDR2 SNEGSKA, per germline (reference sequence). V was shortened by 1 base and J by 0 bases, with 13 bases between the two germline ends. This CDR3 region has 15 residues. In DNA, the CDR3 is TGCAGTGCTAGAGGGGCGCTGGACAGCTCCTACGAGCAGTACTTC. It is translated as CSARGALDSSYEQYF.

This clonotype occurred a few times. This sequence joins TRBV2 and TRBJ1-1, with D uncertain. The CDR3 is 15 amino acids. Germline V gene data show CDR1 as SNHLY and CDR2 as FYNNEI. V dropped 9 bases and J dropped 5 bases, with 22 bases sitting between them. CDR3 bases: TGTGCCAGAAGCTATTCGACCCGGGGAGGGACTGAAGCTTTCTTT. Protein product: CARSYSTRGGTEAFF.

The chain combines TRBV7-9 with TRBJ2-3; tentative D call: TRBD2 (6 bases). V was pared by 4 bases and J by 0 bases, with 14 bases between. This CDR3 is 16 amino acids long. Germline V gene data show CDR1 as SEHNR and CDR2 as FQNEAQ (reference sequence). The CDR3 region is CASSSLSGESTDTQYF. The CDR3 DNA sequence: TGTGCCAGCAGCTCCCTATCGGGGGAGAGCACAGATACGCAGTATTTT.

In this sample, this clonotype turned up many times. This chain connects TRBV20-1 to TRBJ1-2; D possibly corresponds to TRBD1 (6 bases). The CDR3 is 14 residues long. Trimming pared 4 bases from V and 4 bases from J, leaving 16 bases between. Germline V CDR1 and CDR2: DFQATT, SNEGSKA (reference sequence). The CDR3 loop reads CSAKHTTGGYGYTF. Written as DNA, the CDR3 is TGCAGTGCTAAACACACGACAGGCGGCTATGGCTACACCTTC.

This clonotype was observed a few times. CDR3 in amino acids: CASSVKMNTEAFF. The CDR3 DNA follows: TGTGCCAGCAGCGTAAAGATGAACACTGAAGCTTTCTTT. This chain links TRBV9 with TRBJ1-1; no clear D gene. V gave up 1 base and J gave up 0 bases, with 4 bases separating them. This CDR3 region has 13 residues. Germline V gene data show CDR1 as SGDLS and CDR2 as YYNGEE.

The chain combines TRBV7-9 with TRBJ1-6, with 7 bases that match TRBD1. Trimming cost V 5 bases and J 9 bases; bases outside gene matches: 10. This CDR3 contains 15 residues. In germline, CDR1 is SEHNR, CDR2 FQNEAQ (reference sequence). The CDR3 loop reads CASSQVTGDGSPLHF. DNA of the CDR3: TGTGCCAGCAGCCAGGTCACAGGGGATGGTTCACCCCTCCACTTT.

This clonotype was counted between two and nine times. The gene calls are TRBV7-9 and TRBJ2-7, with 10 bases that match TRBD2. There are 14 residues in the CDR3. After removal of 4 bases from V and 3 bases from J, the junction contained 3 bases not matched to a gene. Per germline, CDR1 SEHNR and CDR2 FQNEAQ (reference sequence). The CDR3 loop is CASSSGTSDYEQYV. CDR3 DNA sequence: TGTGCCAGCAGCTCCGGGACTAGCGACTACGAGCAGTACGTC.

Only a few counts were recorded for this clonotype. The chain recombines TRBV6-2 or TRBV6-3 with TRBJ2-7; D ambiguous. This CDR3 is 12 amino acids long. V was trimmed by 7 bases and J by 5 bases, leaving 12 bases between them. Germline loops: CDR1 MNHEY, CDR2 SVGEGT. CDR3 sequence reads: CASTNLRNEQYF. In nucleotides, the CDR3 is TGTGCCAGCACCAACCTCAGGAACGAGCAGTACTTC.

There are a few counts of this clonotype. CDR3 nucleotide sequence: TGCGCCAGCAGCTTGGCCTGGGCGGGCCCAGGGGCAGATACGCAGTATTTT. It codes for CASSLAWAGPGADTQYF. The chain employs TRBV5-1 and TRBJ2-3; a weak D match, TRBD1 (6 bases). The germline V gene encodes CDR1 SGHRS and CDR2 YFSETQ. This CDR3 is built from 17 residues. The V end was cut by 0 bases, the J end by 4 bases, with 18 bases between.

V is TRBV27 and J is TRBJ2-3; perhaps TRBD2 as D (5 bases). The V end lost 4 bases, the J end lost 0 bases, and 8 bases lay between the germline ends. The CDR3 sequence is 14 residues long. Germline-derived CDR1 and CDR2 are MNHEY and SMNVEV (reference sequence). Here the CDR3 reads CASSSWTSTDTQYF. The CDR3 coding sequence is TGTGCCAGCAGTTCCTGGACTAGCACAGATACGCAGTATTTT.

The chain combines TRBV24-1 with TRBJ2-1; D remains unclear. The germline V gene encodes CDR1 KGHDR and CDR2 SFDVKD. This CDR3 comprises 13 residues. The V and J ends lost 0 bases and 10 bases respectively, with 9 bases between them. CDR3 residues: CATSDLQLREQFF. The CDR3 nucleotides read TGTGCCACCAGTGATTTGCAACTCAGAGAGCAGTTCTTC.

This clonotype has a handful of counts. V gene TRBV9 combines with J gene TRBJ2-2; possibly TRBD2 for D (6 bases). Germline V gene data show CDR1 as SGDLS and CDR2 as YYNGEE. The length of the CDR3 is 14 residues. V was cut by 3 bases and J by 6 bases, with 12 bases left in between. The CDR3 reads CASSDGSPAGELFF. The CDR3 DNA follows: TGTGCCAGCAGCGACGGGAGTCCCGCCGGGGAGCTGTTTTTT.

V is TRBV14 and J is TRBJ2-7; D might be TRBD1 (6 bases). CDR1 and CDR2 (germline): SGHDN, FVKESK. V was shortened by 4 bases and J by 3 bases, with 16 bases between the two germline ends. There are 15 residues in the CDR3. As DNA, the CDR3 is TGTGCCAGCAGCCCAAGACACCAGGGGCTCTACGAGCAGTACTTC. Translation gives CASSPRHQGLYEQYF.